The 3 T cell receptor beta chains given below trace back to one sample, sequenced in a study of T cell changes during pregnancy in multiple sclerosis. TCRdb keeps only in-frame clones here, not all; method: immunoSEQ multiplex PCR. Among some 68,000 clones listed, 92% were seen once. The material sequenced was peripheral blood, taken in the second trimester of pregnancy. These receptors all stem from a female donor in good health, enrolled as a control in a pregnancy study.

The chain recombines TRBV2 with TRBJ2-7; possible D gene TRBD1, 5 bases. The CDR3 spans 15 residues. Between the trimmed V and J ends, which lost 8 bases and 3 bases, there was a span of 20 bases. The V gene's germline CDR1 is SNHLY and CDR2 FYNNEI. Written as DNA, the CDR3 is TGTGCCAGCGGAGATTCAGGGTACCCAAGCTACGAGCAGTACTTC. It encodes CASGDSGYPSYEQYF.

The V call is TRBV9, the J call TRBJ2-1; 11 bases match TRBD2. Unmatched junction bases numbered 11, after V lost 7 bases and J lost 8 bases. The germline CDR1 and CDR2 sequences are SGDLS and YYNGEE. The CDR3 length is 15 residues. CDR3 protein: CASGLLAGDGDEQFF. CDR3 nucleotide sequence: TGTGCCAGCGGCCTACTAGCGGGAGATGGGGATGAGCAGTTCTTC.

This chain uses TRBV15 with TRBJ2-3; D is possibly TRBD2 (6 bases). V lost 9 bases and J 5 bases, leaving 9 bases between the germline ends. The CDR3 is made up of 11 amino acids. Germline CDR1 and CDR2: LNHNV and YYDKDF (reference sequence). The chain's CDR3 is CATGGGDTQYF. The DNA of the CDR3 is TGTGCCACGGGAGGAGGAGATACGCAGTATTTT.